This entry concerns a single TCR beta chain. The sample belongs to a study of long-term antiretroviral therapy in people with HIV. Study-wide background: Sampling started about a decade before the 2015 immediate-ART recommendation.

Until DNA extraction, the samples held between roughly 1-10 million cryopreserved PBMC. Investigators performed immunoSEQ version v3.0 at survey level. Measured with immunoSEQ multiplex PCR; TCRdb has only the in-frame clones, and not every one. The sample records about 30,000 clones, 80% being singletons. Trimming stripped 4 bases from V and 1 base from J, with 13 bases between. The CDR3 has 15 amino acids. Germline V CDR1 and CDR2: MNHEY, SVGAGI. The sample in question was unsorted PBMCs, obtained 0.3 years after starting antiretroviral therapy. The receptor's source is a man in his forties with HIV. The rearrangement joins TRBV6-5 to TRBJ2-5; possible D gene TRBD2, 6 bases. The CDR3 DNA reads TGTGCCAGCAGTTCCCTCGGGACTTTCCAAGAGACCCAGTACTTC. As protein: CASSSLGTFQETQYF.